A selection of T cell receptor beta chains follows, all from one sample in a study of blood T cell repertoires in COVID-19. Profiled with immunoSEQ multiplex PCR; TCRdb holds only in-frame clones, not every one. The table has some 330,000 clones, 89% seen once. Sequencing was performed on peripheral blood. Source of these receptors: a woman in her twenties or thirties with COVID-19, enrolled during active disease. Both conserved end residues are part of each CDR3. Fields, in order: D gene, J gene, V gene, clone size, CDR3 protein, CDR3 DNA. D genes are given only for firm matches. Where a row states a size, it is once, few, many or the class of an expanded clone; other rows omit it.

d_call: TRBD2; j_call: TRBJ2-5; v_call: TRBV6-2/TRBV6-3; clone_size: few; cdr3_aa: CASSPSGGGSETQYF; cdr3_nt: TGTGCCAGCAGCCCTAGCGGGGGAGGCTCAGAGACCCAGTACTTC
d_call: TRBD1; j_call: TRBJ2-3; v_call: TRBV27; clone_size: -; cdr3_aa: CASSFTGGESTDTQYF; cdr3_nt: TGTGCCAGCAGTTTCACAGGGGGCGAAAGCACAGATACGCAGTATTTT
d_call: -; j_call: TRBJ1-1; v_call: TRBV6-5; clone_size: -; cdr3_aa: CASSYGLKNTEAFF; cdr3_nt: TGTGCCAGCAGTTATGGGCTTAAGAACACTGAAGCTTTCTTT
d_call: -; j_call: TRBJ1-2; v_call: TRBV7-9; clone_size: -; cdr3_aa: CASSFRRGGGYTF; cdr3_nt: TGTGCCAGCAGCTTCCGGCGGGGGGGCGGCTACACCTTC
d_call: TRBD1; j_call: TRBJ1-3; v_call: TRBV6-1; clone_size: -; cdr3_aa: CASSGMGTDYFSGNTIYF; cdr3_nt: TGTGCCAGCAGTGGCATGGGGACAGACTATTTCTCTGGAAACACCATATATTTT
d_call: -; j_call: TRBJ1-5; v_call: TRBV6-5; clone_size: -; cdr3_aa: CASRKYQASNQPQHF; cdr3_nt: TGTGCCAGCAGGAAATATCAAGCTAGCAATCAGCCCCAGCATTTT
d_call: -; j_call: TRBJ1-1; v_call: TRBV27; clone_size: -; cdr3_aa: CASSFSTGNTEAFF; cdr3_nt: TGTGCCAGCAGTTTTTCTACGGGGAACACTGAAGCTTTCTTT
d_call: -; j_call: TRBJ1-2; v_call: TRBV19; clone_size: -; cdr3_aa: CASSITGLNYGYTF; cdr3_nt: TGTGCCAGTAGTATCACAGGGTTAAACTATGGCTACACCTTC
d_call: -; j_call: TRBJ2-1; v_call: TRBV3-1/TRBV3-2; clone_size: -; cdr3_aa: CASSQGGWEQFF; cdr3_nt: TGTGCCAGCAGCCAAGGGGGCTGGGAGCAGTTCTTC
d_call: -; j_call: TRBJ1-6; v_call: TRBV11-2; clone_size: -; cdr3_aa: CASSLRVLDSPLHF; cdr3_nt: TGTGCCAGCAGCTTAAGAGTTTTGGATTCACCCCTCCACTTT
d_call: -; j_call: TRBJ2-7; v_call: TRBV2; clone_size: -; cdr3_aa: CASQEGDYEQYF; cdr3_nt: TGTGCCAGCCAAGAGGGTGACTACGAGCAGTACTTC
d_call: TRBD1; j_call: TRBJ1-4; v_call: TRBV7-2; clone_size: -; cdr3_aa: CASSLGVGQANEKLFF; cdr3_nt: TGTGCCAGCAGCTTAGGGGTCGGACAGGCTAATGAAAAACTGTTTTTT
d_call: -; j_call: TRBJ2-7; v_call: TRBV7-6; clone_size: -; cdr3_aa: CASSLEGTDYEQYF; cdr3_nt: TGTGCCAGCAGCTTAGAAGGTACAGACTACGAGCAGTACTTC
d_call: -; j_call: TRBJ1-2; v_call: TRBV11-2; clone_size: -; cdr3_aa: CASSFGRSGGGGYTF; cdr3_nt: TGTGCCAGCAGCTTCGGCCGTTCGGGGGGTGGTGGCTACACCTTC
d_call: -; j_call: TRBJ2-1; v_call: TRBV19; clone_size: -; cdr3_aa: CASSINTLNSYNEQFF; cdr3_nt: TGTGCCAGTAGTATTAACACATTAAACTCCTACAATGAGCAGTTCTTC
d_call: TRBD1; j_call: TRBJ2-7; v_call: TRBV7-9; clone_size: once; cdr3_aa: CASSLLGQGDNEQYF; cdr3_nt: TGTGCCAGCAGCCTTTTGGGACAGGGCGACAACGAGCAGTACTTC
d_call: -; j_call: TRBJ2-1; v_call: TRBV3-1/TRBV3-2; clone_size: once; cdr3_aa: CASSPTRGPNNEQFF; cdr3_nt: TGTGCCAGCAGCCCGACTAGGGGCCCCAACAATGAGCAGTTCTTC
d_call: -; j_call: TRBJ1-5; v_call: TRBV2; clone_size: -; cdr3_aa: CASTPEVGQPQHF; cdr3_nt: TGTGCCAGCACCCCGGAGGTTGGACAGCCCCAGCATTTT